A single sample gave rise to the 13 T cell receptor beta chains below, sequenced in a study of blood T cell repertoires in COVID-19. Measured with immunoSEQ multiplex PCR; TCRdb has only the in-frame clones, and not every one. The sample carries about 210,000 clones, over 80% recorded once. The sample consisted of PBMCs or T cells enriched from blood (not recorded which). These receptors were collected from a man aged 18 to 29 with acute COVID-19.

The rearrangement joins TRBV19 to TRBJ2-7, with 9 bases fitting TRBD1. The J segment lost 1 base and the V segment lost 2 bases, leaving 12 bases of the junction unmatched. Germline CDR1 and CDR2: LNHDA and SQIVND (reference sequence). The CDR3 is 18 amino acids. This CDR3 is CASSIRGPGTGPSYEQYF. The CDR3 DNA is TGTGCCAGTAGTATAAGGGGTCCCGGGACAGGGCCTTCCTACGAGCAGTACTTC.

The chain uses TRBV7-8 and TRBJ2-7; D uncertain. The CDR3 is made up of 12 amino acids. CDR1 is SGHVS, CDR2 FQNEAQ, per germline. Trimming shortened V by 5 bases and J by 12 bases, and 17 bases separated the two germline ends. Here the CDR3 reads CASSLSLEPPYF. CDR3 coding DNA: TGTGCCAGCAGCCTGAGTCTGGAGCCTCCGTACTTC.

This chain links TRBV11-2 with TRBJ2-1, with D unclear. Germline CDR1 SGHAT, CDR2 FQNNGV. Trimming took off 7 bases at V and 2 bases at J, with 15 bases between the two ends. CDR3 size: 15 residues. The CDR3 DNA is TGTGCCAGCAACTCCCCTCTAGGAGCCTACAATGAGCAGTTCTTC. The encoded protein is CASNSPLGAYNEQFF. The full variable domain, its missing parts supplied by reference TRBV11-2 and TRBJ2-1, is EAGVAQSPRYKIIEKRQSVAFWCNPISGHATLYWYQQILGQGPKLLIQFQNNGVVDDSQLPKDRFSAERLKGVDSTLKIQPAKLEDSAVYLCASNSPLGAYNEQFFGPGTRLTVL.

The chain uses TRBV18 and TRBJ2-3; TRBD2 aligns across 9 bases. The CDR3 is 14 residues long. The V segment lost 3 bases and the J segment 6 bases; nucleotides outside the gene matches: 4. The germline V gene has CDR1 KGHSH and CDR2 LQKENI. This chain's CDR3 is CASSPSAGGDTQYF. The CDR3 DNA is TGTGCCAGCTCACCGTCGGCGGGAGGGGATACGCAGTATTTT.

The chain joins TRBV5-1 to TRBJ2-2; D possibly corresponds to TRBD2 (5 bases). The germline CDR1 and CDR2 sequences are SGHRS and YFSETQ. With 3 bases removed from V and 0 bases from J, the gap between germline ends came to 15 bases. The CDR3 is made up of 17 amino acids. CDR3 DNA: TGCGCCAGCAGCTCAGGAGGACGGAGCTCGAACACCGGGGAGCTGTTTTTT. Protein product: CASSSGGRSSNTGELFF. The entire variable domain, with the rest obtained from reference TRBV5-1 and TRBJ2-2, is as follows: KAGVTQTPRYLIKTRGQQVTLSCSPISGHRSVSWYQQTPGQGLQFLFEYFSETQRNKGNFPGRFSGRQFSNSRSEMNVSTLELGDSALYLCASSSGGRSSNTGELFFGEGSRLTVL.

The rearrangement joins TRBV28 to TRBJ1-5, with 9 bases aligning to TRBD1. The germline gives CDR1 MDHEN, CDR2 SYDVKM. This CDR3 region has 14 residues. V was pared by 4 bases and J by 7 bases, with 5 bases of the junction left unmatched. CDR3 sequence (DNA): TGTGCCAGCAGTTCGGGACAGGGAAGGCAGCCCCAGCATTTT. Translating it yields CASSSGQGRQPQHF.

The rearrangement joins TRBV25-1 to TRBJ1-1; D is perhaps TRBD1 (5 bases). With 3 bases removed from V and 5 bases from J, the gap between germline ends came to 13 bases. CDR1 and CDR2 (germline): MGHDK, SYGVNS. This CDR3 region has 14 residues. DNA of the CDR3: TGTGCCAGCAGTGAGGGAGGGGCGCTTACTGAAGCTTTCTTT. It encodes CASSEGGALTEAFF.

CDR3 region: CASSQEKGLGYGYTF. The CDR3 nucleotides are TGTGCCAGCAGCCAAGAGAAGGGGTTGGGCTATGGCTACACCTTC. This chain joins TRBV4-2 and TRBJ1-2; D perhaps matches TRBD1 (5 bases). The V gene lost 0 bases and the J gene lost 4 bases, with 12 bases spanning the gap. The germline V gene has CDR1 LGHNA and CDR2 YNFKEQ. The CDR3 sequence is 15 residues long.

This clone was seen once. The chain couples TRBV11-3 to TRBJ2-1; the match to TRBD2 covers 8 bases. The CDR3 is made up of 16 amino acids. Germline assignment: CDR1 SGHNT and CDR2 YENEEA. J lost 1 base, V lost 5 bases, and 7 bases had no gene match. CDR3 amino acids: CASSPTGGLSYNEQFF. CDR3 in DNA: TGTGCCAGCAGCCCCACGGGAGGGCTGTCCTACAATGAGCAGTTCTTC.

This sequence joins TRBV28 and TRBJ1-6, with D uncertain. Germline V CDR1 and CDR2: MDHEN, SYDVKM. V was trimmed by 7 bases and J by 0 bases, leaving 10 bases between them. The CDR3 has 15 amino acids. The CDR3 loop reads CASMGASSYNSPLHF. DNA of the CDR3: TGTGCCAGCATGGGCGCAAGCTCCTATAATTCACCCCTCCACTTT.

CDR3 amino acids: CASSPPPPWLDGYTF. Here the CDR3 DNA reads TGTGCCAGCAGTCCCCCGCCCCCTTGGCTGGATGGCTACACCTTC. The chain employs TRBV27 and TRBJ1-2, with D uncertain. V was pared by 5 bases and J by 6 bases, with 19 bases between. Germline assignment: CDR1 MNHEY and CDR2 SMNVEV (reference sequence). CDR3 length: 15 residues.

The genes are TRBV29-1 and TRBJ2-7; tentatively, D is TRBD2 (5 bases). The CDR3 is 13 residues long. In germline, CDR1 is SQVTM, CDR2 ANQGSEA. V lost 2 bases and J 2 bases, leaving 10 bases between the germline ends. CDR3 sequence reads: CSVEWGDTYEQYF. The CDR3 DNA reads as TGCAGCGTTGAATGGGGAGACACCTACGAGCAGTACTTC.

The chain recombines TRBV2 with TRBJ1-5; D is unresolved. The germline gives CDR1 SNHLY, CDR2 FYNNEI. This CDR3 region has 13 residues. Trimming removed 2 bases at V and 3 bases at J, with 5 bases between. The CDR3 bases are TGTGCCAGCAGTGAATCCCTCAATCAGCCCCAGCATTTT. Protein product: CASSESLNQPQHF. Drawing the rest from reference TRBV2 and TRBJ1-5, the complete variable domain is EPEVTQTPSHQVTQMGQEVILRCVPISNHLYFYWYRQILGQKVEFLVSFYNNEISEKSEIFDDQFSVERPDGSNFTLKIRSTKLEDSAMYFCASSESLNQPQHFGDGTRLSIL.